These 5 T cell receptor beta chains originate from one sample sequenced in a study of shared clonotypes between healthy human individuals. Cells designated naive CD8 were CD45RO-negative and were positively selected for CCR7, with terminally differentiated effector memory CD45RA+ cells excluded. Generated by immunoSEQ multiplex PCR, the TCRdb table keeps only in-frame clones and is missing some. The sample records around 1,900,000 clones, around 95% being singletons. Sequencing was done on a sample of naive CD8+ T cells from PBMCs. The receptors derive from a man younger than 35 in good health. Some clones in this sample may be carry-over from other donors' samples.

The chain employs TRBV29-1 and TRBJ1-1; 8 bases map to TRBD1. V was clipped by 7 bases and J by 11 bases; unmatched bases: 18. Germline values: CDR1 SQVTM, CDR2 ANQGSEA. The CDR3 has 14 amino acids. CDR3 DNA sequence: TGCAGCGCCCAGGGGTTGGCAGGGGGCCTTTGGGCTTTCTTT. Translating it yields CSAQGLAGGLWAFF.

The V call is TRBV28, the J call TRBJ2-2; 8 bases align to TRBD1. The J segment lost 7 bases and the V segment lost 2 bases, leaving 9 bases of the junction unmatched. CDR3 length: 16 residues. Germline V gene data show CDR1 as MDHEN and CDR2 as SYDVKM. CDR3 sequence (DNA): TGTGCCAGCAGTTTAGCCCGGACAGGGTCCCACGGGGAGCTGTTTTTT. Protein product: CASSLARTGSHGELFF.

Points on this clone: At one end the junction does not follow the germline gene, possibly because of a read error. The CDR3 sequence: CASREGVRGPQETQYF. The CDR3 bases are TGTGCCAGCAGAGAAGGGGTTAGGGGGCCCCAAGAGACCCAGTACTTC. The chain uses TRBV2 and TRBJ2-5, with 7 bases matching TRBD1. Germline CDR1 and CDR2: SNHLY and FYNNEI. This CDR3 has 16 amino acids.

This clone is a singleton in its sample. The V call is TRBV15, the J call TRBJ1-4, with a weak D call TRBD1 (5 bases). V shed 2 bases and J shed 0 bases, with 10 bases lying between them. Germline values: CDR1 LNHNV, CDR2 YYDKDF (reference sequence). The length of the CDR3 is 16 residues. The CDR3 DNA follows: TGTGCCACCAGCAGACCAAGGGGCGCAACTAATGAAAAACTGTTTTTT. Amino acids: CATSRPRGATNEKLFF. Together with reference TRBV15 and TRBJ1-4, the CDR3 gives the full variable domain: DAMVIQNPRYQVTQFGKPVTLSCSQTLNHNVMYWYQQKSSQAPKLLFHYYDKDFNNEADTPDNFQSRRPNTSFCFLDIRSPGLGDTAMYLCATSRPRGATNEKLFFGSGTQLSVL.

The gene calls are TRBV4-1 and TRBJ2-7; D remains unclear. Trimming left V 1 base short and J 2 bases short, with 12 bases between. Germline CDR1 and CDR2: MGHRA and YSYEKL. CDR3 length equals 15 residues. The CDR3 DNA reads TGCGCCAGCAGCCAAGGGCCGCAAAATGCCTACGAGCAGTACTTC. This encodes CASSQGPQNAYEQYF.